This T cell receptor (beta chain) appears in the sequencing data of a study of blood T cell repertoires in COVID-19. Study-level information: Sources were T cells, B-cell-depleted T cells, or PBMCs; the material itself was cDNA or gDNA.

From germline, CDR1 is KGHSH and CDR2 LQKENI. This CDR3 region has 15 residues. The V and J ends lost 1 base and 5 bases, in that order; junction bases with no gene match: 6. Original processing methods: Amplifying reference gene primers gave estimates of nucleated cell counts. The assay was immunoSEQ multiplex PCR, and TCRdb's table has in-frame clones only and misses some. Clone size and the V and J calls come from that table; the DNA yielded D and trimming. The sample lists some 80,000 clones; around four fifths were seen once. The chain joins TRBV18 to TRBJ1-1; 8 bases are shared with TRBD1. The specimen was peripheral blood. The receptor was derived from a man at least 80 years old with active or convalescent COVID-19. CDR3 residues: CASSPQTGEGTEAFF. In DNA form, the CDR3 reads TGTGCCAGCTCACCACAGACAGGGGAGGGAACTGAAGCTTTCTTT.